The T cell receptor (beta chain) under discussion was sequenced for a study of cytomegalovirus exposure and HLA in healthy donors. Germline assignment: CDR1 KGHSH and CDR2 LQKENI. The length of the CDR3 is 13 residues. V shed 3 bases, J shed 6 bases, and the junction held 1 base outside the gene matches. The PCR used 60 Vbeta and 13 Jbeta primers. The table came from immunoSEQ multiplex PCR; TCRdb's copy has only in-frame clones and leaves some out. The sample has around 220,000 clones; 65% to 90% are singletons. This chain links TRBV18 with TRBJ2-7, with 11 bases identical to TRBD1. The sequenced sample consisted of PBMCs. This clonotype was obtained from a girl aged 5-17 years in good health and CMV-seronegative. The CDR3 is CASSPDRGREQYF. As DNA, the CDR3 is TGTGCCAGCTCACCGGACAGGGGGCGCGAGCAGTACTTC.